This T cell receptor beta chain was profiled in a study of radiotherapy plus CTLA-4 blockade in lung cancer. V lost 2 bases and J lost 0, with 8 bases in between. Germline lookup yields CDR1 SGHTA and CDR2 FQGNSA. The CDR3 runs 15 residues. About this clone itself: Its antigen is currently unknown.

The table came from immunoSEQ multiplex PCR; TCRdb's copy has only in-frame clones and leaves some out. The repertoire holds over 80,000 clones, around 86% seen once, with 0.82% in the top ten. Findings and limits, study-wide: Expansion of tumor-derived TCR clones was observed in blood after radiotherapy plus ipilimumab.

This TCR derives from a human donor with non-small cell lung cancer who had stable disease on radiotherapy plus ipilimumab. Specimen: peripheral blood, collected from a patient treated with radiotherapy plus ipilimumab. J is TRBJ2-1 and V is TRBV7-2; D is ambiguous. The CDR3 loop reads CASSLSPSSYNEQFF. CDR3 coding DNA: TGTGCCAGCAGCTTAAGCCCTAGCTCCTACAATGAGCAGTTCTTC.